What follows are 30 T cell receptor beta chains derived from one specimen sequenced in a study of cytomegalovirus exposure and HLA in healthy donors. It was with 60 Vbeta and 13 Jbeta primers that the PCR ran. Generated by immunoSEQ multiplex PCR, the TCRdb table keeps only in-frame clones and is missing some. The sample consists of 170,000 or so clones, roughly four fifths of them appearing once. The sequencing sample was made of PBMCs. The source is a man between 50 and 59 years old in good health and CMV-seronegative.

In its sample, this clone was seen once. The chain combines TRBV6-5 with TRBJ1-2, with 8 bases aligning to TRBD1. With V trimmed by 6 bases and J by 7 bases, 7 bases remained unmatched. Germline V gives CDR1 MNHEY, CDR2 SVGAGI. The CDR3 totals 13 residues. The CDR3 bases are TGTGCCAGCAGACGGACAGGGCGAATTGGCTACACCTTC. It yields the protein CASRRTGRIGYTF.

The rearrangement uses TRBV5-1 and TRBJ1-1; no reliable D call. V gave up 4 bases and J gave up 0 bases, with 13 bases separating them. The length of the CDR3 is 15 residues. The germline V gene has CDR1 SGHRS and CDR2 YFSETQ. This CDR3 reads CASSTPGILNTEAFF. For the CDR3, the DNA is TGCGCCAGCAGCACTCCCGGGATACTGAACACTGAAGCTTTCTTT.

This clone came up a few times. V gene TRBV30 combines with J gene TRBJ1-1; 7 nucleotides align to TRBD1. Germline CDR1 is GTSNPN and CDR2 is SVGIG (reference sequence). The CDR3 consists of 11 residues. J was trimmed by 3 bases and V by 5 bases; bases with no gene match: 0. The CDR3 coding sequence is TGTGCCTGGGGACAGGACACTGAAGCTTTCTTT. This translates into CAWGQDTEAFF.

The chain carries TRBV7-2 and TRBJ2-7; 7 positions match TRBD2. The CDR3 spans 14 residues. CDR1 and CDR2 from the germline V gene are SGHTA and FQGNSA. The junction had 6 bases not matched to a gene; V was cut back by 3 bases and J by 4 bases. CDR3 sequence (DNA): TGTGCCAGCAGCTTTAGGGCTAGCGGTTACGAGCAGTACTTC. Translated: CASSFRASGYEQYF.

CDR3 sequence reads: CASSPMRGTGETQYF. The CDR3 DNA sequence: TGTGCCAGCAGCCCCATGCGGGGCACTGGAGAGACCCAGTACTTC. This rearrangement joins TRBV7-2 to TRBJ2-5; possible D gene TRBD2, 6 bases. The CDR3 contains 15 residues. The V end lost 5 bases, the J end lost 4 bases, and 17 bases lay between the germline ends. Germline CDR1 and CDR2: SGHTA and FQGNSA.

The J gene is TRBJ1-5, the V gene TRBV6-6; 9 nucleotides line up with TRBD1. V gave up 6 bases and J gave up 2 bases; unmatched junction bases: 5. This CDR3 is built from 15 residues. Looked up from germline, CDR1 is MNHNY and CDR2 is SVGAGI (reference sequence). CDR3 loop: CASSPQGARNQPQHF. CDR3 coding DNA: TGTGCCAGCAGCCCACAGGGGGCCCGCAATCAGCCCCAGCATTTT.

The rearrangement uses TRBV7-9 and TRBJ1-2; 9 bases fit TRBD1. CDR1 and CDR2 (germline): SEHNR, FQNEAQ (reference sequence). This CDR3 region has 17 residues. V lost 2 bases, J lost 5 bases, and 12 bases stayed unmatched. CDR3 in amino acids: CASSLIRTGEYLYGYTF. Written as DNA, the CDR3 is TGTGCCAGCAGCTTAATCAGGACAGGGGAGTACTTGTATGGCTACACCTTC.

This clone was counted only a few times. The chain joins TRBV9 to TRBJ2-6; D not resolved. Germline V gene data show CDR1 as SGDLS and CDR2 as YYNGEE. The CDR3 consists of 19 residues. V gave up 4 bases and J gave up 0 bases, with 20 bases separating them. The CDR3 bases are TGTGCCAGCAGCCCCCGGTGGGCCAGTTTGATCTCTGGGGCCAACGTCCTGACTTTC. It codes for CASSPRWASLISGANVLTF.

The rearrangement uses TRBV7-3 and TRBJ1-2, with D tentatively TRBD1 (5 bases). The CDR3 is 15 amino acids. The germline gives CDR1 SGHTA, CDR2 FQGTGA. V was shortened by 1 base and J by 4 bases, with 13 bases between the two germline ends. CDR3 loop: CASSLNQGPTYGYTF. The CDR3 DNA follows: TGTGCCAGCAGCTTAAACCAGGGCCCGACCTATGGCTACACCTTC.

The chain carries TRBV9 and TRBJ2-2, with TRBD2 matching over 10 bases. The V gene end was trimmed by 4 bases and the J gene end by 2 bases; junction bases not matched to a gene: 5. From germline, CDR1 is SGDLS and CDR2 YYNGEE. This CDR3 has 16 amino acids. This CDR3 is CASSKTSGRNTGELFF. The CDR3, as DNA: TGTGCCAGCAGCAAGACTAGCGGGCGCAACACCGGGGAGCTGTTTTTT.

CDR3 DNA: TGTGCCAGCAGAACAGGGGTGCAGGAGCAGTTCTTC. It specifies CASRTGVQEQFF. J is TRBJ2-1 and V is TRBV6-5, with TRBD1 identical over 7 bases. The CDR3 spans 12 residues. From germline, CDR1 is MNHEY and CDR2 SVGAGI. J gave up 10 bases and V 6 bases, and 6 bases lay outside the gene matches.

This chain joins TRBV19 and TRBJ2-2, with TRBD1 identical over 12 bases. The length of the CDR3 is 17 residues. Trimming took 7 bases from V and 2 from J; bases not matched to a gene: 8. Germline CDR1 and CDR2: LNHDA and SQIVND (reference sequence). CDR3 sequence reads: CASTDRDRGPNTGELFF. CDR3 bases: TGTGCCAGTACTGATAGGGACAGGGGGCCTAACACCGGGGAGCTGTTTTTT. Complete variable domain (other parts from reference TRBV19 and TRBJ2-2): DGGITQSPKYLFRKEGQNVTLSCEQNLNHDAMYWYRQDPGQGLRLIYYSQIVNDFQKGDIAEGYSVSREKKESFPLTVTSAQKNPTAFYLCASTDRDRGPNTGELFFGEGSRLTVL.

In DNA form, the CDR3 reads TGTGCCAGCAGGAGTCCGGGGACCGGGGAGCTGTTTTTT. Its translation: CASRSPGTGELFF. The J gene is TRBJ2-2, the V gene TRBV6-6; tentative D call: TRBD2 (5 bases). CDR3 length equals 13 residues. CDR1 is MNHNY, CDR2 SVGAGI, per germline (reference sequence). V was clipped by 6 bases and J by 5 bases, with 10 bases between them.

In this sample, this clone turned up a few times. The J gene is TRBJ2-7, the V gene TRBV12-5; possible D gene TRBD2, 6 bases. CDR1 is LGHNT and CDR2 is FRNRAP in the germline V gene. The CDR3 contains 15 residues. V was pared by 3 bases and J by 3 bases, with 15 bases between. The CDR3 protein is CASGLRSAGNYEQYF. CDR3 nucleotides: TGTGCTAGTGGTTTACGTAGCGCGGGAAACTACGAGCAGTACTTC.

This chain connects TRBV11-2 to TRBJ1-1, with a tentative D call TRBD1 (6 bases). The V gene's germline CDR1 is SGHAT and CDR2 FQNNGV. The CDR3 consists of 16 residues. Trimming left V 5 bases short and J 4 bases short, with 20 bases between. DNA of the CDR3: TGTGCCAGCAGCCCGACGCGGGGGGCGGCAAGCACTGAAGCTTTCTTT. This gives the protein CASSPTRGAASTEAFF.

By share, this clone counts as medium-sized. The DNA of the CDR3 is TGTGCCAGCAGCTTAGGTCCCAGGGGGCAAGAAGCTTTCTTT. Translated: CASSLGPRGQEAFF. V gene TRBV7-6 combines with J gene TRBJ1-1, with 8 nucleotides matching TRBD1. The germline V gene encodes CDR1 SGHVS and CDR2 FNYEAQ. The V gene end was trimmed by 1 base and the J gene end by 8 bases; junction bases not matched to a gene: 6. The CDR3 length is 14 residues.

The rearrangement links TRBV30 to TRBJ1-5; 8 nucleotides agree with TRBD1. Germline V gene lookup returns CDR1 GTSNPN and CDR2 SVGIG (reference sequence). The J segment lost 6 bases and the V segment lost 2 bases, leaving 3 bases of the junction unmatched. The CDR3 has 13 residues. The CDR3 nucleotides read TGTGCCTGGAGTTCAGGGGGCCTTCAGCCCCAGCATTTT. The encoded protein is CAWSSGGLQPQHF.

The chain joins TRBV7-6 to TRBJ2-3; D might be TRBD2 (5 bases). Germline V gene lookup returns CDR1 SGHVS and CDR2 FNYEAQ. The CDR3 has 15 residues. V was cut by 1 base and J by 9 bases, with 17 bases left in between. CDR3 sequence (DNA): TGTGCCAGCAGCTTAGACCCGGGGTTGGGGTCGACGCAGTATTTT. Encoded protein: CASSLDPGLGSTQYF.

The V gene is TRBV9, the J gene TRBJ1-5; TRBD1 is a possible D gene (6 bases). The CDR3 consists of 14 residues. Trimming stripped 3 bases from V and 6 bases from J, with 13 bases between. Per the germline V gene, CDR1 is SGDLS and CDR2 is YYNGEE. The CDR3 DNA is TGTGCCAGCAGCGAAGGCACAGGGCCTCAGCCCCAGCATTTT. This translates into CASSEGTGPQPQHF.

The chain combines TRBV14 with TRBJ2-7, with D perhaps matching TRBD1 (6 bases). V dropped 1 base and J dropped 2 bases, with 12 bases sitting between them. The CDR3 has 15 amino acids. CDR1 is SGHDN, CDR2 FVKESK, per germline. CDR3 sequence (DNA): TGTGCCAGCAGCCAAGGCCAGGGGACGCCCTACGAGCAGTACTTC. Translation gives CASSQGQGTPYEQYF.

This clone came up once. The chain combines TRBV4-2 with TRBJ1-5, with D unclear. Per the germline V gene, CDR1 is LGHNA and CDR2 is YNFKEQ. The CDR3 has 18 amino acids. Trimming took off 2 bases at V and 1 base at J, with 18 bases between the two ends. As DNA, the CDR3 is TGTGCCAGCAGCCAACCCTTCGGTGGAGGGAAGAGCAATCAGCCCCAGCATTTT. The encoded protein is CASSQPFGGGKSNQPQHF.

This clone came up once. The rearrangement uses TRBV30 and TRBJ2-2, with 16 positions matching TRBD2. The junction had 9 bases not matched to a gene; V was cut back by 5 bases and J by 0 bases. CDR3 size: 19 residues. Germline CDR1 GTSNPN, CDR2 SVGIG (reference sequence). The CDR3: CAWDSGLAGGHANTGELFF. For the CDR3, the DNA is TGTGCCTGGGACTCGGGACTAGCGGGAGGGCATGCGAACACCGGGGAGCTGTTTTTT.

This rearrangement joins TRBV12-5 to TRBJ2-1, with 7 bases fitting TRBD1. This CDR3 contains 14 residues. The V segment lost 1 base and the J segment 16 bases; nucleotides outside the gene matches: 13. CDR1 LGHNT and CDR2 FRNRAP come from the germline V gene. The CDR3 bases are TGTGCTAGTGGTTTGGGACGTCTGTCGGACAGGCGTTTCTTC. Its translation: CASGLGRLSDRRFF.

This chain connects TRBV19 to TRBJ2-1, with 7 bases identical to TRBD2. The germline CDR1 and CDR2 sequences are LNHDA and SQIVND (reference sequence). The CDR3 is 15 amino acids. The V and J ends lost 5 bases and 3 bases, in that order; junction bases with no gene match: 7. The CDR3 region is CASSVGLSIYNEQFF. The CDR3 DNA reads TGTGCCAGTAGTGTGGGACTATCTATCTACAATGAGCAGTTCTTC.

The chain carries TRBV11-1 and TRBJ1-1; D is ambiguous. Trimming shortened V by 0 bases and J by 0 bases, and 8 bases separated the two germline ends. The CDR3 is 15 residues long. The germline gives CDR1 SGHAT, CDR2 FQDESV (reference sequence). The CDR3 bases are TGTGCCAGCAGCTTAGCGGGCCAGATGAACACTGAAGCTTTCTTT. Translating it yields CASSLAGQMNTEAFF.

The chain has TRBV5-4 and TRBJ2-5, with D possibly being TRBD2 (6 bases). The CDR3 spans 14 residues. Deletions cut 4 bases from V and 5 bases from J, with 15 bases between. Germline V gene data show CDR1 as SGHNT and CDR2 as YYREEE (reference sequence). The DNA of the CDR3 is TGTGCCAGCAGCCCGACGACTAGTTACGAGACCCAGTACTTC. Its protein product is CASSPTTSYETQYF. The full variable domain, completed using reference TRBV5-4 and TRBJ2-5, is ETGVTQSPTHLIKTRGQQVTLRCSSQSGHNTVSWYQQALGQGPQFIFQYYREEENGRGNFPPRFSGLQFPNYSSELNVNALELDDSALYLCASSPTTSYETQYFGPGTRLLVL.

This chain joins TRBV9 and TRBJ2-2, with 7 bases that match TRBD2. CDR1 and CDR2 (germline): SGDLS, YYNGEE. V shed 1 base and J 0 bases; nucleotides not matched to a gene: 0. CDR3 size: 15 residues. The DNA for the CDR3 is TGTGCCAGCAGCGTACGGGGGGCGAACACCGGGGAGCTGTTTTTT. It is translated as CASSVRGANTGELFF.

This clone was seen a few times. The rearrangement joins TRBV4-1 to TRBJ2-7; a weak D match, TRBD2 (6 bases). Germline CDR1 is MGHRA and CDR2 is YSYEKL. The CDR3 loop spans 13 amino acids. Deletions cut 5 bases from V and 2 bases from J, with 10 bases between. The chain's CDR3 is CASSRTITYEQYF. The CDR3 coding sequence is TGCGCCAGCAGCAGGACTATAACCTACGAGCAGTACTTC.

The chain combines TRBV29-1 with TRBJ2-5, with TRBD2 identical over 8 bases. V lost 7 bases, J lost 1 base, and 8 bases stayed unmatched. The germline V gene has CDR1 SQVTM and CDR2 ANQGSEA. This CDR3 has 14 amino acids. CDR3 coding DNA: TGCAGCGCCCAAGGGCTAGCGGGCCAAGAGACCCAGTACTTC. Translation gives CSAQGLAGQETQYF.

In this sample, this clone turned up once. A read error may produce the germline difference seen at one junction end. The J gene is TRBJ2-1, the V gene TRBV7-7; TRBD2 matches 10 bases. CDR1 SSHAT and CDR2 FNYEAQ come from the germline V gene (reference sequence). The length of the CDR3 is 15 residues. The CDR3 spells CASSLGTSENNEQFF. CDR3 DNA sequence: TGTGCTAGCAGCTTAGGGACTAGCGAGAACAATGAGCAGTTCTTC.